This TCR beta chain is drawn from a study of shared T cell receptors in the human thymus. J lost 4 bases, V lost 1 base, and 6 bases had no gene match. CDR1 is SEHNR, CDR2 FQNEAQ, per germline (reference sequence). The CDR3 length is 16 residues. Produced via immunoSEQ multiplex PCR; TCRdb's table is partial and in-frame only. This sample has 630,000 or so clones, with about 87% found just once. These records were also assigned to another study, of human thymus T cells.

Specimen: thymocytes. This receptor was obtained from a boy under three years old with a congenital heart defect. The chain links TRBV7-9 to TRBJ1-2, with TRBD1 matching over 10 bases. The DNA of the CDR3 is TGTGCCAGCAGCTTAGGGGGGACAGGGGTGGTCTATGGCTACACCTTC. Protein sequence: CASSLGGTGVVYGYTF.